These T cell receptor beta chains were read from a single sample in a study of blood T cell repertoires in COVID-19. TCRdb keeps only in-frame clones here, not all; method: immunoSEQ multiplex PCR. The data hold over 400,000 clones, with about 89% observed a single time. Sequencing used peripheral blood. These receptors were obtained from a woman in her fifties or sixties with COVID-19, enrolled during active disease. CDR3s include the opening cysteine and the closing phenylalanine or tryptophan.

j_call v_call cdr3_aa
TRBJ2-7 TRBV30 CAWSGGGEQYF
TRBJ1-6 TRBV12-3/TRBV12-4 CASNRDTSSPLHF
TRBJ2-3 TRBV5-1 CASSLSGVGLIDTQYF
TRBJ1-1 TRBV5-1 CASSPEVGQGTEAFF
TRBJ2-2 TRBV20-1 CSASSGARTGELFF
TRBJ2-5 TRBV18 CASSPAGGETQYF
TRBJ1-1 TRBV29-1 CSVEQGQDTEAFF
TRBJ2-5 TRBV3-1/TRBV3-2 CASSLQAQETQYF
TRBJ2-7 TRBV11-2 CASSSSRGTYEQYF
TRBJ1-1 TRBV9 CASSVGAGNTEAFF
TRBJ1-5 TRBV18 CASSPQVTGVQPQHF
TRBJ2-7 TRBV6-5 CASTGGFLEQYF
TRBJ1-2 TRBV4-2 CASSHPGQGINYGYTF
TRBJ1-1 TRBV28 CASSFDRGLTEAFF
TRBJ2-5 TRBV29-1 CSVPTGGETQYF
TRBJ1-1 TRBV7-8 CASSLTGTNTEAFF
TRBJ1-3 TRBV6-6 CASGQGETNTIYF
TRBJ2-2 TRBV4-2 CASSQDRGVGELFF
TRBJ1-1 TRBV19 CASSEGLNTEAFF
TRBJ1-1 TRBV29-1 CSVLFWGRAVESTEAFF
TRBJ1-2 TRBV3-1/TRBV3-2 CASSQRSGYGYTF
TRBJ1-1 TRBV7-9 CASSLVGQGFTEAFF
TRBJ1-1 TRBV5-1 CASRLGAGQDNTEAFF
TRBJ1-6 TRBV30 CAWTESYNSPLHF
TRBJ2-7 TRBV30 CAWELAGAYEQYF
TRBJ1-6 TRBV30 CAWSVRGGGSPLHF
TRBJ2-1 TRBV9 CASSHSGGTYNEQFF
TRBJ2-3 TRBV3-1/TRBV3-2 CASSPGASTSGMTSTDTQYF
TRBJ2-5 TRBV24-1 CATSDHGDIQATHQETQYF
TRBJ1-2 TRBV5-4 CASSLEVDRGDGYTF
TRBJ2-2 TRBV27 CASSFTGTGELFF
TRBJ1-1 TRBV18 CASSPGANTEAFF
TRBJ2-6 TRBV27 CATRSSGANVLTF
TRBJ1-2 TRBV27 CASSLSRGVDYGYTF
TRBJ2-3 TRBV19 CASSNQGASTDTQYF
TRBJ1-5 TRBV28 CASTPNLSYSNQPQHF
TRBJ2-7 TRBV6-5 CASNPGTPYEQYF
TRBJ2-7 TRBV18 CASSPPSETYEQYF
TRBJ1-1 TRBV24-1 CATSDPQWTGGDRNEAFF
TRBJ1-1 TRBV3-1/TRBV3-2 CASSSTVNTEAFF
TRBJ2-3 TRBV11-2 CASSRSTDTQYF
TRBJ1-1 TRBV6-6 CASSDLRWLAFF
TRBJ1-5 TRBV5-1 CASSLGDRVGQPQHF
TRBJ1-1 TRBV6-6 CASSFPTEAFF
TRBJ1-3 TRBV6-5 CASSTGEGNTIYF
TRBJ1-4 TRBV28 CASSPQGSNEKLFF
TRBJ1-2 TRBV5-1 CASSLEDRAGRTF
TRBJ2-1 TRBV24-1 CATSDTASGASNEQFF
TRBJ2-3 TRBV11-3 CASSLGAAGAPTDTQYF
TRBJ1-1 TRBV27 CASSGGPQGGTEAFF
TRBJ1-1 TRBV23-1 CASSQSGKENTEAFF
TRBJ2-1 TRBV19 CASSSTGTESHSYNEQFF
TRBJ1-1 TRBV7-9 CASSPQDGGTEAFF
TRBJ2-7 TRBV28 CASSPRGSYEQYF
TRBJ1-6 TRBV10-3 CAISEEGDSPLHF
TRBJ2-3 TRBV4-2 CASSRRGALTDTQYF
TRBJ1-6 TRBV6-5 CASSMTGVYNSPLHF
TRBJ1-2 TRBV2 CASSLATFYGYTF
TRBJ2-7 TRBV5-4 CASSHPDRGSEQYF
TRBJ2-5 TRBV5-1 CASIKVAGSQETQYF